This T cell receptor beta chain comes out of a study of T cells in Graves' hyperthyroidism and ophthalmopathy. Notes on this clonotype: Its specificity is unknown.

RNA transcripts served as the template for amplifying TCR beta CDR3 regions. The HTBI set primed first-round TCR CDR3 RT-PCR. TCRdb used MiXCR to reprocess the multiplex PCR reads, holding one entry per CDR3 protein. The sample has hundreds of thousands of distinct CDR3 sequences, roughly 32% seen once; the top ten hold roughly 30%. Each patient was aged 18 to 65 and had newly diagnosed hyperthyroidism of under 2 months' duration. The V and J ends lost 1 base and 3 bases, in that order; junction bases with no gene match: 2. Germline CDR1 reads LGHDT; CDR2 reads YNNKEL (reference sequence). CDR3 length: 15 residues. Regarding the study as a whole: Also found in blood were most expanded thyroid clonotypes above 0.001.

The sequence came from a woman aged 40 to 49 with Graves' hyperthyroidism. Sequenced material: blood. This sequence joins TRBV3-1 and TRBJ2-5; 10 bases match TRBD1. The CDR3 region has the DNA TGTGCCAGCAGCCAAGGGGGGACAGGGGAAGAGACCCAGTACTTC. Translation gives CASSQGGTGEETQYF.